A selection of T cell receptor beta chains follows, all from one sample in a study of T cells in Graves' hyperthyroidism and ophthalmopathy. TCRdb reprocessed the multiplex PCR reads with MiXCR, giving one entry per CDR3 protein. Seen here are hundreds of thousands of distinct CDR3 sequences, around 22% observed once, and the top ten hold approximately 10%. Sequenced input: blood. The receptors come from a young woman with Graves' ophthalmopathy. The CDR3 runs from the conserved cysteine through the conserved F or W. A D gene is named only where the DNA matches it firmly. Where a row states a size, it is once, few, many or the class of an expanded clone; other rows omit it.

CDR3: CSARTGEGYTF; DNA: TGCAGTGCTAGGACAGGGGAAGGCTACACCTTC; size: few; V: TRBV20-1; J: TRBJ1-2; D: TRBD1
CDR3: CSARDGPNYGYTF; DNA: TGCAGTGCTAGAGATGGACCGAACTATGGCTACACCTTC; size: many; V: TRBV20-1; J: TRBJ1-2; D: NA
CDR3: CASSGQGVGANYGYTF; DNA: TGTGCCAGCAGTGGACAGGGGGTGGGAGCTAACTATGGCTACACCTTC; size: NA; V: TRBV25-1; J: TRBJ1-2; D: TRBD1
CDR3: CSARDLEWNPSYGYTF; DNA: TGCAGTGCTAGAGATCTAGAGTGGAACCCCTCGTATGGCTACACCTTC; size: NA; V: TRBV20-1; J: TRBJ1-2; D: NA
CDR3: CSARGPGYSGNTIYF; DNA: TGCAGTGCTAGAGGCCCTGGCTACTCTGGAAACACCATATATTTT; size: many; V: TRBV20-1; J: TRBJ1-3; D: NA
CDR3: CASSEQGETQYF; DNA: TGTGCCAGCAGTGAACAGGGTGAGACCCAGTACTTC; size: many; V: TRBV2; J: TRBJ2-5; D: NA
CDR3: CASSFIRAGYTF; DNA: TGTGCCAGCAGTTTCATCCGGGCTGGCTACACCTTC; size: many; V: TRBV12-3/TRBV12-4; J: TRBJ1-2; D: NA
CDR3: CASSLITGQGGYGYTF; DNA: TGTGCCAGCAGCTTAATCACGGGACAGGGTGGCTATGGCTACACCTTC; size: many; V: TRBV11-2; J: TRBJ1-2; D: TRBD1
CDR3: CASGAVAGSNYGYTF; DNA: TGTGCCAGCGGGGCGGTGGCGGGCTCTAACTATGGCTACACCTTC; size: NA; V: TRBV6-1; J: TRBJ1-2; D: NA
CDR3: CASSRGTGQYF; DNA: TGTGCCAGCAGCCGCGGGACAGGGCAGTACTTC; size: many; V: TRBV7-6; J: TRBJ2-7; D: TRBD1
CDR3: CSVGDRGGNTIYF; DNA: TGCAGCGTTGGGGACAGGGGGGGAAACACCATATATTTT; size: NA; V: TRBV29-1; J: TRBJ1-3; D: TRBD1
CDR3: CASSSARGAGETQYF; DNA: TGTGCCAGCAGCTCGGCGCGGGGGGCGGGGGAGACCCAGTACTTC; size: many; V: TRBV7-9; J: TRBJ2-5; D: TRBD2
CDR3: CASSTTTASLGEQYF; DNA: TGCGCCAGCAGCACGACGACAGCCTCCCTTGGGGAGCAGTACTTC; size: NA; V: TRBV5-1; J: TRBJ2-7; D: NA
CDR3: CASSPGRIRGPRGTEAFF; DNA: TGCGCCAGCAGCCCTGGTAGGATCAGGGGGCCCCGTGGCACTGAAGCTTTCTTT; size: few; V: TRBV4-3; J: TRBJ1-1; D: TRBD1
CDR3: CASSFNRGAYEQYF; DNA: TGCGCCAGCAGCTTCAACAGGGGTGCCTACGAGCAGTACTTC; size: many; V: TRBV5-1; J: TRBJ2-7; D: TRBD1
CDR3: CSAREEGVRGTEAFF; DNA: TGCAGTGCTAGAGAAGAGGGGGTAAGGGGCACTGAAGCTTTCTTT; size: few; V: TRBV20-1; J: TRBJ1-1; D: NA
CDR3: CASSLTAPRDGQETQYF; DNA: TGCGCCAGCAGCTTGACCGCCCCCCGGGACGGCCAAGAGACCCAGTACTTC; size: NA; V: TRBV5-1; J: TRBJ2-5; D: NA
CDR3: CASSSWMGGEYF; DNA: TGTGCCAGCAGCTCCTGGATGGGGGGGGAGTACTTC; size: NA; V: TRBV7-2; J: TRBJ2-7; D: TRBD2
CDR3: CASSGGGHSNQPQHF; DNA: TGTGCCAGCAGCGGCGGAGGGCATAGCAATCAGCCCCAGCATTTT; size: NA; V: TRBV6-1; J: TRBJ1-5; D: NA
CDR3: CSANRGGNQPQHF; DNA: TGCAGTGCTAATAGGGGGGGCAATCAGCCCCAGCATTTT; size: many; V: TRBV20-1; J: TRBJ1-5; D: NA
CDR3: CASSGRGGNNQPQHF; DNA: TGTGCCAGCAGCGGGCGGGGAGGAAACAATCAGCCCCAGCATTTT; size: many; V: TRBV2; J: TRBJ1-5; D: NA
CDR3: CAIKGLAGVSYEQYF; DNA: TGTGCCATCAAAGGACTAGCGGGAGTGTCCTACGAGCAGTACTTC; size: NA; V: TRBV10-3; J: TRBJ2-7; D: TRBD2
CDR3: CASRAPGQGNTEAFF; DNA: TGTGCCAGCAGGGCCCCAGGACAGGGGAACACTGAAGCTTTCTTT; size: many; V: TRBV6-1; J: TRBJ1-1; D: TRBD1
CDR3: CATSPIPGQGGNTGELFF; DNA: TGTGCCACCAGCCCGATACCGGGACAGGGGGGGAACACCGGGGAGCTGTTTTTT; size: NA; V: TRBV24-1; J: TRBJ2-2; D: TRBD1
CDR3: CASNLGPGNQPQHF; DNA: TGTGCCAGCAACCTTGGGCCAGGCAATCAGCCCCAGCATTTT; size: few; V: TRBV9; J: TRBJ1-5; D: NA
CDR3: CASMLGTEAFF; DNA: TGTGCCAGCATGTTGGGCACTGAAGCTTTCTTT; size: few; V: TRBV6-5; J: TRBJ1-1; D: NA
CDR3: CASSLGQAEAFF; DNA: TGTGCCAGCAGTTTAGGGCAGGCGGAAGCTTTCTTT; size: few; V: TRBV28; J: TRBJ1-1; D: NA
CDR3: CASSHRYYEQYF; DNA: TGTGCCAGCAGCCATCGCTACTACGAGCAGTACTTC; size: NA; V: TRBV12-3/TRBV12-4; J: TRBJ2-7; D: NA
CDR3: CASSYSKNTGELFF; DNA: TGTGCCAGCAGTTACTCCAAGAACACCGGGGAGCTGTTTTTT; size: NA; V: TRBV6-5; J: TRBJ2-2; D: NA
CDR3: CASSQDKGGTRNYGYTF; DNA: TGTGCCAGCAGCCAAGATAAAGGAGGGACCAGGAACTATGGCTACACCTTC; size: NA; V: TRBV3-1; J: TRBJ1-2; D: NA
CDR3: CASSGGGGTGELFF; DNA: TGTGCCAGCAGTGGGGGGGGAGGCACCGGGGAGCTGTTTTTT; size: NA; V: TRBV2; J: TRBJ2-2; D: TRBD2
CDR3: CASSLSPGGGGKEGIQYF; DNA: TGTGCCAGCAGTTTATCGCCCGGGGGGGGAGGGAAGGAGGGCATTCAGTACTTC; size: many; V: TRBV27; J: TRBJ2-4; D: TRBD2
CDR3: CASSQVEGGRYEQYF; DNA: TGCGCCAGCAGCCAAGTTGAGGGGGGGCGTTACGAGCAGTACTTC; size: NA; V: TRBV4-1; J: TRBJ2-7; D: NA
CDR3: CASSQIYSNQPQHF; DNA: TGCGCCAGCAGCCAAATCTATAGCAATCAGCCCCAGCATTTT; size: NA; V: TRBV4-3; J: TRBJ1-5; D: NA
CDR3: CASSPVGTSAQGEQYF; DNA: TGTGCCAGTAGTCCAGTAGGGACTAGCGCCCAGGGTGAGCAGTACTTC; size: many; V: TRBV19; J: TRBJ2-7; D: TRBD2
CDR3: CASSPREDSEAFF; DNA: TGTGCCAGCAGTCCACGAGAAGACTCTGAAGCTTTCTTT; size: NA; V: TRBV6-1; J: TRBJ1-1; D: NA
CDR3: CASSPGPGTPAPGANVLTF; DNA: TGTGCCAGCAGCCCCGGTCCAGGGACACCGGCCCCTGGGGCCAACGTCCTGACTTTC; size: few; V: TRBV7-2; J: TRBJ2-6; D: NA
CDR3: CAISSGTSGGQETQYF; DNA: TGTGCCATCAGCTCCGGGACTAGCGGGGGCCAAGAGACCCAGTACTTC; size: few; V: TRBV10-3; J: TRBJ2-5; D: TRBD2
CDR3: CASRSFQTAAFF; DNA: TGTGCCAGCAGGTCGTTTCAGACAGCGGCTTTCTTT; size: many; V: TRBV6-5; J: TRBJ1-1; D: NA
CDR3: CASSLLGTQDEQYF; DNA: TGTGCCAGCAGCTTATTGGGGACCCAAGACGAGCAGTACTTC; size: many; V: TRBV7-9; J: TRBJ2-7; D: NA